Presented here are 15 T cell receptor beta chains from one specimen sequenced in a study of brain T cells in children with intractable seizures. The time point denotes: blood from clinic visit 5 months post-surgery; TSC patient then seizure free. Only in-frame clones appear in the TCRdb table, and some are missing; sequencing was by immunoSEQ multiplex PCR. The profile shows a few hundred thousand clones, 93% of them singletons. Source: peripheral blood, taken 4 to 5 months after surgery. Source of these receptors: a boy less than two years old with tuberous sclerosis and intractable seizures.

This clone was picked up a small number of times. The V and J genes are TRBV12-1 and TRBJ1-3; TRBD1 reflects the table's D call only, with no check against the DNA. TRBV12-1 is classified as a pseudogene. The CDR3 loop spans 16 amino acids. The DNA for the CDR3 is TGTGCCAGCAGCAATGATTCCCGGACAGGGGTGGACACCATATATTTT. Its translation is CASSNDSRTGVDTIYF.

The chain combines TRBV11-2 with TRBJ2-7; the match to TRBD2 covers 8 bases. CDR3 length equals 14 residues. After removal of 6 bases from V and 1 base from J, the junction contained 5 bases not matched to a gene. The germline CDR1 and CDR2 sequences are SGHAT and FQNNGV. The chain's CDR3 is CASRPGTSSYEQYF. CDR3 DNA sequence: TGTGCCAGCAGGCCCGGGACTAGTTCCTACGAGCAGTACTTC.

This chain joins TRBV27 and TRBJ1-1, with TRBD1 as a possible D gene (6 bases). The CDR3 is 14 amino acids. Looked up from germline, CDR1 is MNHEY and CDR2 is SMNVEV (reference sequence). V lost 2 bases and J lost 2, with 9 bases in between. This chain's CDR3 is CASSLKGHNTEAFF. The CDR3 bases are TGTGCCAGCAGTTTAAAGGGACACAACACTGAAGCTTTCTTT.

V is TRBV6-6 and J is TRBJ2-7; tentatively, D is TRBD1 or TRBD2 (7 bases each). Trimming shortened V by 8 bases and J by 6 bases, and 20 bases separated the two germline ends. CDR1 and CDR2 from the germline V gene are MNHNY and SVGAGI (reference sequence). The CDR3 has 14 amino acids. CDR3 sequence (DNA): TGTGCCAGCCAGGCGGGGGACAGATCGCGCGAGCAGTACTTC. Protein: CASQAGDRSREQYF.

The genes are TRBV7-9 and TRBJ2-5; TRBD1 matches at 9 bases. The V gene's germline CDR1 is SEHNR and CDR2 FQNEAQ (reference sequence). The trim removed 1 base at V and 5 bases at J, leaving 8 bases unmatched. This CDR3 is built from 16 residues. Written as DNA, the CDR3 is TGTGCCAGCAGCTTAGGTTGGACAGGGGAGGGTGAGACCCAGTACTTC. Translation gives CASSLGWTGEGETQYF.

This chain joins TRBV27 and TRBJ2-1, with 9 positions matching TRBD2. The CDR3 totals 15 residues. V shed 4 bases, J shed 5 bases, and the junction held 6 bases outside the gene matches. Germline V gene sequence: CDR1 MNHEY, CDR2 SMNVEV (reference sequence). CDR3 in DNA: TGTGCCAGCAGTTACAGCGGGGGGACTGACAATGAGCAGTTCTTC. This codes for CASSYSGGTDNEQFF.

The CDR3 nucleotides read TGCAGCGTTCAACTAACAGGGACGAACTATGGCTACACCTTC. Translated, it gives CSVQLTGTNYGYTF. V usage is TRBV29-1 and J usage is TRBJ1-2, with D tentatively TRBD1 (6 bases). The CDR3 consists of 14 residues. The V gene's germline CDR1 is SQVTM and CDR2 ANQGSEA. Trimming stripped 5 bases from V and 2 bases from J, with 15 bases between.

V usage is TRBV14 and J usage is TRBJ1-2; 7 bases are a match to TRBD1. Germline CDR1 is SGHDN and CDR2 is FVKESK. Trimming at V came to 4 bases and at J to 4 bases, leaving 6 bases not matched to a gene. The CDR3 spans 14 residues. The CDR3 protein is CASSRQGGTYGYTF. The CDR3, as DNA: TGTGCCAGCAGCCGACAGGGCGGGACCTATGGCTACACCTTC. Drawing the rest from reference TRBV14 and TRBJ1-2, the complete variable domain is EAGVTQFPSHSVIEKGQTVTLRCDPISGHDNLYWYRRVMGKEIKFLLHFVKESKQDESGMPNNRFLAERTGGTYSTLKVQPAELEDSGVYFCASSRQGGTYGYTFGSGTRLTVV.

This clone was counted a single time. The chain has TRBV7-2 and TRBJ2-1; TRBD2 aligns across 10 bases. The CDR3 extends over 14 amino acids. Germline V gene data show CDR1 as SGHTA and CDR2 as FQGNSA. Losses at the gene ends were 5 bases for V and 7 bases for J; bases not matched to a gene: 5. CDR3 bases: TGTGCCAGCAGCAGCGGGGGGGCAATGAATGAGCAGTTCTTC. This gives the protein CASSSGGAMNEQFF.

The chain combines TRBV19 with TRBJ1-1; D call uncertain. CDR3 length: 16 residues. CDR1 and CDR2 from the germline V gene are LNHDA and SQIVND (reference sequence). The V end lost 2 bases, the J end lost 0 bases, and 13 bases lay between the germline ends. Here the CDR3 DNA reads TGTGCCAGTAGTATACTTCTCTCTCAAGTGAACACTGAAGCTTTCTTT. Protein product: CASSILLSQVNTEAFF.

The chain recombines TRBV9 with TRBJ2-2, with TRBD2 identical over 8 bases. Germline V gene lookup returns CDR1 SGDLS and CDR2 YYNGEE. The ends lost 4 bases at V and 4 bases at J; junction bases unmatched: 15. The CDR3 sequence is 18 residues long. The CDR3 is CASSPSLGGLGFTGELFF. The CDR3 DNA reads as TGTGCCAGCAGCCCATCCCTGGGGGGACTAGGATTCACCGGGGAGCTGTTTTTT.

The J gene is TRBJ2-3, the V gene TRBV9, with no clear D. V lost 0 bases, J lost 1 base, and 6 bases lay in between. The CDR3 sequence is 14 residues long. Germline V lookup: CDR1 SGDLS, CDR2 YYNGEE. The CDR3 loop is CASSVVAGTDTQYF. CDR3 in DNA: TGTGCCAGCAGCGTAGTTGCAGGCACAGATACGCAGTATTTT.

The CDR3 sequence is CASSAQGQGMYTEAFF. The DNA for the CDR3 is TGTGCCAGCAGTGCTCAAGGACAGGGGATGTACACTGAAGCTTTCTTT. The V and J genes are TRBV6-1 and TRBJ1-1, with TRBD1 matching 9 bases. The CDR3 totals 16 residues. V lost 4 bases to trimming and J lost 3 bases; unmatched junction nucleotides: 9. Germline V CDR1 and CDR2: MNHNS, SASEGT.

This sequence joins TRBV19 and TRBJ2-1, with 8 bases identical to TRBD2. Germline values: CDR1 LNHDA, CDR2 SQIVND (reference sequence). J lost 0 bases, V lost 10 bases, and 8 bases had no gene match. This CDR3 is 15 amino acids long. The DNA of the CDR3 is TGTGCCACCAAAAGGGGGACTAGCTCCTACAATGAGCAGTTCTTC. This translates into CATKRGTSSYNEQFF.

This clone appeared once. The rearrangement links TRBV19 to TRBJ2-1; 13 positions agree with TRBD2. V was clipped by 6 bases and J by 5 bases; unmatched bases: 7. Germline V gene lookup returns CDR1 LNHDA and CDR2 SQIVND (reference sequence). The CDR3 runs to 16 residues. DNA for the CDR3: TGTGCCAGTAGCTCGTCCGGGACTAGCGGGGACAATGAGCAGTTCTTC. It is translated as CASSSSGTSGDNEQFF.